The entry below gives a single T cell receptor (beta chain) sequence along with its context. Its specific antigen is unknown. No much larger clonotype is one base removed from it; base qualities were not supplied. Libraries were built with the immunoSEQ multiplex PCR assay. For TCR sequencing, RNA was extracted from every sample and reverse transcribed into cDNA to serve as template. SuperScript III was used for first-strand cDNA synthesis, primed with a 2:1 mix of oligo-dT and random hexamers. A synthetic immune receptor repertoire was used to gauge amplification bias, and whatever bias remained was removed computationally. From the authors' description of their analysis: Raw reads were preprocessed to remove errors, and CDR3 was defined by IMGT conventions from the conserved cysteine to phenylalanine. Clonality was computed by normalizing Shannon entropy by log2 of the number of productive unique TCRs and subtracting the result from 1. CD4 or CD8 identity of scalp clones was inferred by cross-referencing scalp TCRbeta sequences with sorted blood CD4 and CD8 repertoires. TCRdb obtained this table from immuneACCESS and retained in-frame rearrangements with V and J assigned. These tables miss some clones; where compared with another copy, unresolved V genes account for less than half of the shortfall, and the remainder is unexplained. V and J calls and clone size are as listed in that table; D and trimming were resolved from the DNA. For this sample there are 110,000 to 150,000 clones; roughly four fifths appear just once. Jointly, the top ten make up 20% to 30% of the sample.

The data stem from a study of CD8+ T cells in alopecia areata (dated 2018 in TCRdb). Background on the whole study: Treated patients were enrolled in an open-label pilot trial of oral tofacitinib at 5 to 10 mg twice daily for moderate-to-severe alopecia areata. Tofacitinib-treated patients had biopsies at baseline and at 4 and 24 weeks of treatment, with a later scalp biopsy in several patients. Clonality in the scalp was compared among normal scalp (n=4), patchy alopecia areata scalp (n=8), and alopecia totalis/universalis scalp (n=8). In treated patients, disease severity was measured using the SALT score, which gives the percentage of scalp surface area affected. immunoSEQ multiplex PCR using 35 Vbeta forward primers and 13 Jbeta reverse primers was used to amplify TCRbeta CDR3 regions. Scalp tissue and sorted CD4+ and CD8+ peripheral blood T cells from patchy and totalis/universalis alopecia areata patients and from healthy controls were covered by human TCRbeta sequencing. The study used high-throughput TCRbeta sequencing to examine T cell clonal expansion in alopecia areata, in both the C3H/HeJ mouse model and human patients. Tofacitinib was given for 6 to 18 months, followed by 6 months of follow-up off drug to assess delayed response and recurrence. RNA was extracted with the PAXgene miRNA kit for fixed scalp, the miRNeasy kit for PBMCs, and the RNeasy kit for mouse skin. Study-level results and caveats: Compared with normal scalp, lesional scalp, particularly in alopecia totalis/universalis, had higher clonality and more expanded CD8+ clones, which suggests antigenic drive. TCR sequences shared between patients were less clear than in mice, possibly partly because of HLA diversity in the patient population. Because the treated cohort was small and included a single nonresponder, larger studies are needed to assess links between baseline CD8+ expansion and response. During tofacitinib treatment, many expanded lesional clones remained in scalp and blood, and this persistence may partly explain relapse after treatment is stopped. With tofacitinib, both scalp clonality and the number of expanded CD8+ clones among the top 100 scalp clones went down significantly. Unlike mouse skin, which is dominated by gammadelta T cells, normal human skin has resident alphabeta T cells that are also sequenced, and this complicates analysis of the scalp TCR repertoire.

In the paper's terms, the time point label means: about 4 weeks on oral tofacitinib. This specimen's treatment or condition label, per the study, means: oral pan-JAK inhibitor, 5-10 mg twice daily. Peripheral blood and lesional scalp punch biopsies were obtained from patients with alopecia areata. After PBMCs were isolated by density centrifugation and stained for CD3, CD4 and CD8, a FACSAria was used to sort CD4+ and CD8+ T cells. Per the germline V gene (reference sequence), PRHDT is the CDR1 and FYEKMQ is the CDR2. CDR3 length: 14 amino acids, cysteine to phenylalanine. The sequence is cut down to CDR3 DNA, 42 bases in frame from base 1. V is cut by 5 bases and J by 4 bases, and the space between the germline ends is 15 bases.

This receptor chain uses TRBV13 and TRBJ2-7; no D gene is confidently identified. The sample consisted of CD8+ T cells sorted from blood, taken at week 4, from a patient treated with tofacitinib. The sequence was obtained from a human donor with alopecia areata. In nucleotides, the sequence is TGTGCCAGCAGCCCGGGCCTAAAGCCTTACGAGCAGTACTTC. Protein translation: CASSPGLKPYEQYF.